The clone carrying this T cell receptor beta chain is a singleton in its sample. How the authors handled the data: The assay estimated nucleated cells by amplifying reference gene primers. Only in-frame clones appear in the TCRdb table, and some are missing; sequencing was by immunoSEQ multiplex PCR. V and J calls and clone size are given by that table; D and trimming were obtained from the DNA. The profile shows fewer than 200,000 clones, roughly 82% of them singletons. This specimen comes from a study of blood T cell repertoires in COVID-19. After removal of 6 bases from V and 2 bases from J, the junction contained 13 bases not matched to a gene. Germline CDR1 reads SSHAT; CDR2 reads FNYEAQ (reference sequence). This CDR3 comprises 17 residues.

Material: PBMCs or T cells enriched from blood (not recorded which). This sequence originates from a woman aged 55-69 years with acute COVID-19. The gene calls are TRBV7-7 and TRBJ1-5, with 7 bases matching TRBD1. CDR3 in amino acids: CASSDRQGGRGNQPQHF. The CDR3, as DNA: TGTGCCAGCAGTGATAGACAGGGTGGTAGGGGCAATCAGCCCCAGCATTTT.